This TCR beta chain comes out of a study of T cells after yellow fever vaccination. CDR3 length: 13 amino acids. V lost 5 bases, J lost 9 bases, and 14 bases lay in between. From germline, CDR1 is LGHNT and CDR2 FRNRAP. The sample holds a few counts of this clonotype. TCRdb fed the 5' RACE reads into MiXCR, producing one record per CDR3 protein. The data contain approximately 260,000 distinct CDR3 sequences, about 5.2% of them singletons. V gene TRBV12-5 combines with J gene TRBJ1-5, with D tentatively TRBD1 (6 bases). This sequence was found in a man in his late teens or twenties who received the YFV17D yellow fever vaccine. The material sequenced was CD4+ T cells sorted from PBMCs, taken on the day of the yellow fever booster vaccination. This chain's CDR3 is CASGRGQPAPQHF. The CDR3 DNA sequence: TGTGCTAGTGGTCGCGGACAGCCAGCGCCCCAGCATTTT.